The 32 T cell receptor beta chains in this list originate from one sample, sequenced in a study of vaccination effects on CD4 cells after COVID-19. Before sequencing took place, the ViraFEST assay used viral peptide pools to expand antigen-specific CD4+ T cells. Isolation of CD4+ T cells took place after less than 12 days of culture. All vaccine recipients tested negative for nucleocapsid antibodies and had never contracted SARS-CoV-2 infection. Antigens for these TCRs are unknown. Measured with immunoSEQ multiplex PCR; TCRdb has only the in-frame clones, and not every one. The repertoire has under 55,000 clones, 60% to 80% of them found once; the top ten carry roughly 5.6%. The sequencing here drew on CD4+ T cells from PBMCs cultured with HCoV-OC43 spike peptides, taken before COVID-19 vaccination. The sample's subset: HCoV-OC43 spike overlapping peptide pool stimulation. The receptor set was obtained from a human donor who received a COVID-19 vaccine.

The CDR3 nucleotides are TGTGCCAGCAGCTCCCGAGGACTAGCGGGGGGCAAAAACATTCAGTACTTC. Encoded protein: CASSSRGLAGGKNIQYF. The rearrangement links TRBV5-8 to TRBJ2-4, with 14 bases fitting TRBD2. Looked up from germline, CDR1 is SGHTS and CDR2 is YDEGEE. The trim removed 3 bases at V and 3 bases at J, leaving 5 bases unmatched. This CDR3 spans 17 amino acids.

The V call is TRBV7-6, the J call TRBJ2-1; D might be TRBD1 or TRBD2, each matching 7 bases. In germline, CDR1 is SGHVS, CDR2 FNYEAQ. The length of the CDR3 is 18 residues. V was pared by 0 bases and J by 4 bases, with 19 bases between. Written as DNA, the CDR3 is TGTGCCAGCAGCTTAGCGCACCGGGGGGAGGGACAGTACAATGAGCAGTTCTTC. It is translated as CASSLAHRGEGQYNEQFF.

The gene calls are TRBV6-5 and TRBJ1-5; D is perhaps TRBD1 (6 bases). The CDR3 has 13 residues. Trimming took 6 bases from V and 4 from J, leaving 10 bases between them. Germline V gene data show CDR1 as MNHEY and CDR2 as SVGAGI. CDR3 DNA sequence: TGTGCCAGCAGCCGGGACAAAAATCAGCCCCAGCATTTT. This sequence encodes CASSRDKNQPQHF.

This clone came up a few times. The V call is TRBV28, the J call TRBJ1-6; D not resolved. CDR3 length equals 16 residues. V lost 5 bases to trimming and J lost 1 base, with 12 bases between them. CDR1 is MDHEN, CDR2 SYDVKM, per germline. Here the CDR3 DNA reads TGTGCCAGCAGTCCGCCTAGGGTTTCCTATAATTCACCCCTCCACTTT. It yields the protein CASSPPRVSYNSPLHF. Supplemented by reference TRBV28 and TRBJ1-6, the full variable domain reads DVKVTQSSRYLVKRTGEKVFLECVQDMDHENMFWYRQDPGLGLRLIYFSYDVKMKEKGDIPEGYSVSREKKERFSLILESASTNQTSMYLCASSPPRVSYNSPLHFGNGTRLTVT.

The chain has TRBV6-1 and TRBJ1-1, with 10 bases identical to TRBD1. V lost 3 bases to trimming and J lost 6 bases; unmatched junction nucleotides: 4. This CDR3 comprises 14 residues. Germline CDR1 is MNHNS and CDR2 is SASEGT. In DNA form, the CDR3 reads TGTGCCAGCAGTGAGGACAGGGGGGTGGCTGAAGCTTTCTTT. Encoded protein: CASSEDRGVAEAFF.

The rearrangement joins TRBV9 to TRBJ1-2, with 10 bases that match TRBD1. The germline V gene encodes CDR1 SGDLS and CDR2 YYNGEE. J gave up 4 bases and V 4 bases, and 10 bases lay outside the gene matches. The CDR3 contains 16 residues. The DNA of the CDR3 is TGTGCCAGCAGCCCGAAGACAGGGGGCGGAGGCTATGGCTACACCTTC. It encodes CASSPKTGGGGYGYTF.

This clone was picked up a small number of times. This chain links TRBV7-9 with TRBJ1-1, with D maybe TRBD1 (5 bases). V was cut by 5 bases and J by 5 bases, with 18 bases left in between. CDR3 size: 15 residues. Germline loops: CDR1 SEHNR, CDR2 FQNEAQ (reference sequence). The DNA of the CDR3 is TGTGCCAGCAGCCCCCGGGGGAAAGATGGGACTGAAGCTTTCTTT. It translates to CASSPRGKDGTEAFF.

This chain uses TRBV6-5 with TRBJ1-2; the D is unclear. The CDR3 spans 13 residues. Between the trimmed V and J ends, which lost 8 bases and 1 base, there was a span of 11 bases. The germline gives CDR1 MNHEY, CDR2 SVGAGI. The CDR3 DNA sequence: TGTGCCAGCGGAAGACAACTTAACTATGGCTACACCTTC. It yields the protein CASGRQLNYGYTF.

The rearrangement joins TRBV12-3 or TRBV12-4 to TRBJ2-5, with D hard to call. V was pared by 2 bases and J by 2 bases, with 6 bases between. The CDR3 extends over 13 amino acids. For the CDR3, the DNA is TGTGCCAGCAGTTTATGGCCTCAAGAGACCCAGTACTTC. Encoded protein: CASSLWPQETQYF.

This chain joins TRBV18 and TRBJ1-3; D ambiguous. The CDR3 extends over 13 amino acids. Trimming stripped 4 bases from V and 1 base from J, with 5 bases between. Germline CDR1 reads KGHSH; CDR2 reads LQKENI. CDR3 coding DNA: TGTGCCAGCTCACGTGCTTCTGGAAACACCATATATTTT. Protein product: CASSRASGNTIYF. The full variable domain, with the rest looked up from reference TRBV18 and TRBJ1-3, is NAGVMQNPRHLVRRRGQEARLRCSPMKGHSHVYWYRQLPEEGLKFMVYLQKENIIDESGMPKERFSAEFPKEGPSILRIQQVVRGDSAAYFCASSRASGNTIYFGEGSWLTVV.

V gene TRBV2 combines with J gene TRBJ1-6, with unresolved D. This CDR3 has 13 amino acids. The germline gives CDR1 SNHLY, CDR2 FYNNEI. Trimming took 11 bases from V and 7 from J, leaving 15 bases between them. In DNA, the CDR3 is TGTGCCGGGAAGAGGGTGTCAAATTCACCCCTCCACTTT. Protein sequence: CAGKRVSNSPLHF.

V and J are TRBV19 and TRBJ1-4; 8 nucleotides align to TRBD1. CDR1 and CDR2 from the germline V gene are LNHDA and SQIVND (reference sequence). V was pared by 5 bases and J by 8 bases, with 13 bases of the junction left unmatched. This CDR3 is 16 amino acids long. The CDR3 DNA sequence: TGTGCCAGTAGTGACAGGGGTCCCCCGGGGACCGAAAAACTGTTTTTT. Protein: CASSDRGPPGTEKLFF.

CDR3 sequence (DNA): TGTGCCAGCAGTTTAACTCGCGGGAGAGAGACCCAGTACTTC. Its protein product is CASSLTRGRETQYF. The chain uses TRBV27 and TRBJ2-5, with 7 bases that match TRBD2. This CDR3 spans 14 amino acids. V gave up 2 bases and J gave up 4 bases; unmatched junction bases: 4. Germline CDR1 and CDR2: MNHEY and SMNVEV (reference sequence).

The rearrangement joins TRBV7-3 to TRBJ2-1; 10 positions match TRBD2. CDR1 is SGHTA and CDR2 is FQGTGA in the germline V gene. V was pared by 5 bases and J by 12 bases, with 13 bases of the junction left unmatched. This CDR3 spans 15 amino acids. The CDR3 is CASSPRATSGDGQFF. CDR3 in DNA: TGTGCCAGCAGCCCCCGCGCAACTAGCGGGGACGGGCAGTTCTTC.

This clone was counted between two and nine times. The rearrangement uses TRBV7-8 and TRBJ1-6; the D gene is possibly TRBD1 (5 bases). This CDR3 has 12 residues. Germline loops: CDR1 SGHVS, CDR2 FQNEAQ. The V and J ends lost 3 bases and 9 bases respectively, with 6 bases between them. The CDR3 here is CASSLRGSPLHF. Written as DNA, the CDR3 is TGTGCCAGCAGCTTGAGGGGTTCACCCCTCCACTTT. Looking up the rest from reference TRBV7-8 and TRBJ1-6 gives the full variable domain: GAGVSQSPRYKVAKRGQDVALRCDPISGHVSLFWYQQALGQGPEFLTYFQNEAQLDKSGLPSDRFFAERPEGSVSTLKIQRTQQEDSAVYLCASSLRGSPLHFGNGTRLTVT.

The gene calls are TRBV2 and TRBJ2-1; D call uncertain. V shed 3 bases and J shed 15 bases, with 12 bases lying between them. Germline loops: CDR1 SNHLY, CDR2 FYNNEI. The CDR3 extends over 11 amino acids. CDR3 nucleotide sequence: TGTGCCAGCAGTGACTACACCTCGGGGTTCTTC. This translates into CASSDYTSGFF.

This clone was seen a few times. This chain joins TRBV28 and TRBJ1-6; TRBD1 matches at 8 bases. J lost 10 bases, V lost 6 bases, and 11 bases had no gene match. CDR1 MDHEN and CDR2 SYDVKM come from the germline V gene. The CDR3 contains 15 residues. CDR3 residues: CASSQWQGAGSPLHF. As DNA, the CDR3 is TGTGCCAGCAGCCAATGGCAGGGGGCCGGATCACCCCTCCACTTT.

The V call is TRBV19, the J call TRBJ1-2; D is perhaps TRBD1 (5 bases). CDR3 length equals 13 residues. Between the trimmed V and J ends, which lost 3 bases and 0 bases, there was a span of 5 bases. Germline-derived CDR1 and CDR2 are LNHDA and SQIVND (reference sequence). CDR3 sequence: CASSMTANYGYTF. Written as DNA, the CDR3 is TGTGCCAGTAGTATGACAGCTAACTATGGCTACACCTTC.

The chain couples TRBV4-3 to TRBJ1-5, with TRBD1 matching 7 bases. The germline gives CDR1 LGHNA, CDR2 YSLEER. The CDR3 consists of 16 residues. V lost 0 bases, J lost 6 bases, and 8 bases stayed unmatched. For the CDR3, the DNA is TGCGCCAGCAGCCAAGAGCAGGGGCAGGGGGTTCAGCCCCAGCATTTT. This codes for CASSQEQGQGVQPQHF.

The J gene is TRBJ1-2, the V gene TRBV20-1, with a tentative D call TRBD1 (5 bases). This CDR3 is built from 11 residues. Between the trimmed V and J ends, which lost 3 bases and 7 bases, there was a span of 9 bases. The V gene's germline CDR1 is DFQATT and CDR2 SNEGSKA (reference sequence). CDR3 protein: CSASTGGGYTF. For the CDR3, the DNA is TGCAGTGCTAGCACAGGAGGTGGCTACACCTTC.

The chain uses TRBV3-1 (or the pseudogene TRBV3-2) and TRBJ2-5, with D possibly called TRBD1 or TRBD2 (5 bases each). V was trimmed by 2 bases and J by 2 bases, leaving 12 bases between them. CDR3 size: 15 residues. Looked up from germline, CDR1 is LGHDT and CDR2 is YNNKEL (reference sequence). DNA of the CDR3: TGTGCCAGCAGCCAAATGCCGGGACCTCAAGAGACCCAGTACTTC. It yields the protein CASSQMPGPQETQYF.

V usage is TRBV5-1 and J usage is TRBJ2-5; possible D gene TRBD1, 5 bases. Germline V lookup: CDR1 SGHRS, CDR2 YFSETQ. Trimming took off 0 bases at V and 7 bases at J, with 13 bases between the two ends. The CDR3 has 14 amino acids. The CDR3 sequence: CASSLDQGIATQYF. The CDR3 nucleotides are TGCGCCAGCAGCTTGGATCAGGGAATTGCGACCCAGTACTTC.

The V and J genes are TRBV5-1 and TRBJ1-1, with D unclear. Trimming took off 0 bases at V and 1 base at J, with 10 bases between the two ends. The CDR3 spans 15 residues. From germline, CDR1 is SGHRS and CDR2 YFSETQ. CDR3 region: CASSLDGSPNTEAFF. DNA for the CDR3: TGCGCCAGCAGCTTGGACGGGTCCCCGAACACTGAAGCTTTCTTT.

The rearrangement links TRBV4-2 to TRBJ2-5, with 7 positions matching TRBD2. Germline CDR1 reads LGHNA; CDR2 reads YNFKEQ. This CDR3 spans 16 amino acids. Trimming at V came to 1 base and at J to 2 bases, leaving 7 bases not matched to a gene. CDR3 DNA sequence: TGTGCCAGCAGCCAAGGCGGAGCGGGGCTGCAAGAGACCCAGTACTTC. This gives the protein CASSQGGAGLQETQYF.

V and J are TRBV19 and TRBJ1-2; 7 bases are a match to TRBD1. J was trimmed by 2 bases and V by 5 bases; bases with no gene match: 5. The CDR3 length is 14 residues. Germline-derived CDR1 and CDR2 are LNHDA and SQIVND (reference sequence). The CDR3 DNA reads TGTGCCAGTAGTTCCCCGGGACAGAACTATGGCTACACCTTC. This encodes CASSSPGQNYGYTF.

DNA of the CDR3: TGTGCCAGCAGCTTATTCGAGCGGGGGGGCAATGAGCAGTTCTTC. Amino acid sequence: CASSLFERGGNEQFF. The chain combines TRBV7-9 with TRBJ2-1, with 10 nucleotides matching TRBD2. CDR1 and CDR2 (germline): SEHNR, FQNEAQ (reference sequence). This CDR3 has 15 residues. The V segment lost 2 bases and the J segment 6 bases; nucleotides outside the gene matches: 4.

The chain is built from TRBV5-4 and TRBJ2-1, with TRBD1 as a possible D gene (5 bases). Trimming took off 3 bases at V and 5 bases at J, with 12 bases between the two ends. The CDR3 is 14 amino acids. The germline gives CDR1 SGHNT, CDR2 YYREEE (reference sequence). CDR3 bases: TGTGCCAGCAGCTCCAGACAGAGTAACAATGAGCAGTTCTTC. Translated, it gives CASSSRQSNNEQFF. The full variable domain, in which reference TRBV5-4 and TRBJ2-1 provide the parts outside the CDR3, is ETGVTQSPTHLIKTRGQQVTLRCSSQSGHNTVSWYQQALGQGPQFIFQYYREEENGRGNFPPRFSGLQFPNYSSELNVNALELDDSALYLCASSSRQSNNEQFFGPGTRLTVL.

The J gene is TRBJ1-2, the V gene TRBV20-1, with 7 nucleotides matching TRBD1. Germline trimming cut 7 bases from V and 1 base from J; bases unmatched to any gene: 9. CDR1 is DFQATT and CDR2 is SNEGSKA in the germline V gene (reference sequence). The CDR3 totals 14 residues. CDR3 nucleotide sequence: TGCAGTGTTAGTCGGGACAGTGTTAACTATGGCTACACCTTC. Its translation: CSVSRDSVNYGYTF.

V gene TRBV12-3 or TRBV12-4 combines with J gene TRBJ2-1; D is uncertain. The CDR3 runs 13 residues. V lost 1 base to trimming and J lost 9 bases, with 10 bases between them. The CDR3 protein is CASSLEASSEQFF. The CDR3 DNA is TGTGCCAGCAGTTTAGAAGCCAGCTCTGAGCAGTTCTTC.

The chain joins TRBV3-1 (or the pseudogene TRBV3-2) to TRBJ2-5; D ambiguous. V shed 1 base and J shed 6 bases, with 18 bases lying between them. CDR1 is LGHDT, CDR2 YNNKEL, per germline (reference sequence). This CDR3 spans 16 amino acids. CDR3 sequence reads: CASSQGAPASGKTQYF. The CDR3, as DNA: TGTGCCAGCAGCCAAGGAGCCCCCGCGAGTGGGAAGACCCAGTACTTC.

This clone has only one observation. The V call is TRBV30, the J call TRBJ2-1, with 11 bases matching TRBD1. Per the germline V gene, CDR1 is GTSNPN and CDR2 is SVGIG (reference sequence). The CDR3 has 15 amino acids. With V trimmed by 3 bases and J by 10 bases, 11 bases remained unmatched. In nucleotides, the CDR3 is TGTGCCTGGAGGGGTCGGGACAGGGGGTTGGGGGAGCAGTTCTTC. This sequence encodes CAWRGRDRGLGEQFF.

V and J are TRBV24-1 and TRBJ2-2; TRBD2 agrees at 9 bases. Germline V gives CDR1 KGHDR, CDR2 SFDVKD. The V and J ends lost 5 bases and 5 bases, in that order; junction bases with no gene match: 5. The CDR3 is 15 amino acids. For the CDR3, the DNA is TGTGCCACCAGTGTTGCGGGGGGGCGTACCGGGGAGCTGTTTTTT. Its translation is CATSVAGGRTGELFF.